Sequencing of this T cell receptor beta chain was carried out in a study of early T cells in non-severe SARS-CoV-2 infection. This clonotype was recorded many times. Its specificity is unknown. Study-wide points: Database matching using VDJdb favored anti-spike CD8 responses, with private and CD4 specificities left missing.

Individual cDNA molecules were tagged with unique molecular identifiers. TCRdb re-called the 5' RACE reads through MiXCR, storing one row per CDR3 protein. The sample yields roughly 75,000 distinct CDR3 sequences, approximately 12% seen once. The sample comprised whole blood. The sequence was obtained from an adult who was a healthcare worker with PCR-confirmed SARS-CoV-2 infection or an uninfected control (not recorded which).

CDR3 nucleotides: TGTGCCAGTAGTATAGAGGGGCGAGAGACCCAGTACTTC. It codes for CASSIEGRETQYF. The V call is TRBV19, the J call TRBJ2-5; tentative D call: TRBD1 (5 bases). The CDR3 contains 13 residues. Trimming left V 0 bases short and J 4 bases short, with 6 bases between. Germline V gives CDR1 LNHDA, CDR2 SQIVND (reference sequence). Complete variable domain (other parts from reference TRBV19 and TRBJ2-5): DGGITQSPKYLFRKEGQNVTLSCEQNLNHDAMYWYRQDPGQGLRLIYYSQIVNDFQKGDIAEGYSVSREKKESFPLTVTSAQKNPTAFYLCASSIEGRETQYFGPGTRLLVL.